This passage covers 10 T cell receptor beta chains from one sample sequenced in a study of T cells in Graves' hyperthyroidism and ophthalmopathy. What was amplified from RNA transcripts were TCR beta CDR3 regions. A first-round RT-PCR of the TCR CDR3 used the HTBI primer set. TCRdb re-derived calls from the multiplex PCR reads in MiXCR, one entry per CDR3 protein. The sample yields 330,000 or so distinct CDR3 sequences, around 18% seen once. Source material: blood. All receptors come from a woman in her 40s with Graves' ophthalmopathy.

The chain uses TRBV10-3 and TRBJ1-1, with D hard to call. Germline CDR1 is ENHRY and CDR2 is SYGVKD. The CDR3 consists of 14 residues. V dropped 0 bases and J dropped 0 bases, with 5 bases sitting between them. The chain's CDR3 is CAISESRLNTEAFF. The CDR3 DNA reads as TGTGCCATCAGTGAGTCTCGTCTGAACACTGAAGCTTTCTTT.

This clonotype was seen many times. The CDR3 DNA is TGCAGCGTGACGACTCCCTGGGGCACTGAAGCTTTCTTT. Its translation: CSVTTPWGTEAFF. The chain recombines TRBV29-1 with TRBJ1-1, with D uncertain. Trimming cost V 6 bases and J 4 bases, with 15 bases left between them. CDR3 length: 13 amino acids. From germline, CDR1 is SQVTM and CDR2 ANQGSEA.

This clonotype came up many times. The V gene is TRBV7-9, the J gene TRBJ2-4; the match to TRBD1 covers 9 bases. CDR1 SEHNR and CDR2 FQNEAQ come from the germline V gene (reference sequence). The ends lost 5 bases at V and 1 base at J; junction bases unmatched: 6. The CDR3 runs to 16 residues. CDR3 DNA: TGTGCCAGCAGCCCCACTGGACAGGGGGCCAAAAACATTCAGTACTTC. It codes for CASSPTGQGAKNIQYF.

This clonotype has a count of ten or more. The rearrangement joins TRBV12-3 or TRBV12-4 to TRBJ1-2; D ambiguous. This CDR3 has 13 residues. V lost 1 base and J 8 bases, leaving 11 bases between the germline ends. The CDR3 nucleotides read TGTGCCAGCAGTTTAGACCGCCTGGGGGGCTACACCTTC. This translates into CASSLDRLGGYTF.

This clonotype appeared many times. The chain's CDR3 is CASLDRVYTGELFF. Written as DNA, the CDR3 is TGTGCCAGCCTGGACAGGGTCTACACCGGGGAGCTGTTTTTT. The V call is TRBV28, the J call TRBJ2-2; 8 bases line up with TRBD1. Germline CDR1 and CDR2: MDHEN and SYDVKM. The CDR3 totals 14 residues. The trim removed 8 bases at V and 3 bases at J, leaving 5 bases unmatched.

In its sample, this clonotype was seen many times. V and J are TRBV24-1 and TRBJ1-2, with 10 bases aligning to TRBD1. CDR1 is KGHDR and CDR2 is SFDVKD in the germline V gene. V gave up 6 bases and J gave up 2 bases; unmatched junction bases: 2. The CDR3 sequence is 14 residues long. CDR3 residues: CATSQDRGNYGYTF. As DNA, the CDR3 is TGTGCCACCAGTCAGGACAGGGGGAACTATGGCTACACCTTC.

This clonotype was observed many times. The gene calls are TRBV7-2 and TRBJ1-5, with 7 bases that match TRBD1. The CDR3 totals 15 residues. The germline V gene has CDR1 SGHTA and CDR2 FQGNSA. J lost 2 bases, V lost 4 bases, and 5 bases had no gene match. CDR3 nucleotide sequence: TGTGCCAGCAGCTCCCGACAGGGCGGCAATCAGCCCCAGCATTTT. Translating gives CASSSRQGGNQPQHF.

This clonotype was seen at least ten times. This chain joins TRBV7-8 and TRBJ2-7; D not resolved. The V gene lost 5 bases and the J gene lost 3 bases, with 14 bases spanning the gap. The CDR3 totals 14 residues. Germline V gene lookup returns CDR1 SGHVS and CDR2 FQNEAQ. The CDR3 here is CASSPYDTNYEQYF. The CDR3 DNA follows: TGTGCCAGCAGCCCATACGACACAAACTACGAGCAGTACTTC.

This clonotype was found many times. The V call is TRBV12-3 or TRBV12-4, the J call TRBJ1-2; possible D gene TRBD1, 5 bases. This CDR3 is built from 15 residues. Trimming took off 0 bases at V and 3 bases at J, with 11 bases between the two ends. The CDR3 DNA sequence: TGTGCCAGCAGTTTAGCCCAGGGTTGGGACTATGGCTACACCTTC. This gives the protein CASSLAQGWDYGYTF.

In its sample, this clonotype was seen many times. The gene calls are TRBV7-9 and TRBJ2-7; 7 nucleotides agree with TRBD2. CDR1 SEHNR and CDR2 FQNEAQ come from the germline V gene (reference sequence). V lost 1 base and J lost 4; bases outside the gene matches: 13. CDR3 length: 17 residues. The CDR3 here is CASSLDPGGSSLYEQYF. The DNA of the CDR3 is TGTGCCAGCAGCTTAGACCCCGGGGGGAGCAGCCTTTACGAGCAGTACTTC.